These T cell receptor beta chains were read from a single sample in a study of blood T cell repertoires in COVID-19. Measured with immunoSEQ multiplex PCR; TCRdb has only the in-frame clones, and not every one. The data hold 200,000 to 250,000 clones, with about 90% observed a single time. Material: peripheral blood. All receptors derive from a woman in her sixties or seventies with acute or convalescent COVID-19. Each CDR3 is given with its conserved first and last residue. A D gene is named only where the DNA matches it firmly. Clone size is stated in some rows and not others, as once, few, many or a class when expanded.

cdr3_nt cdr3_aa v_call d_call clone_size j_call
TGTGCCAGCAGTTTCTACAGAGATACGCAGTATTTT CASSFYRDTQYF TRBV12-3/TRBV12-4 . . TRBJ2-3
TGTGCCAGCAGTGAAGGGAGAGGGGGCTACAATGAGCAGTTCTTC CASSEGRGGYNEQFF TRBV6-1 . . TRBJ2-1
TGTGCCAGCAGCTTAACTATTTCTTCAGATACGCAGTATTTT CASSLTISSDTQYF TRBV7-9 . few TRBJ2-3
TGTGCCTGGACCCTTGGGGACAGGGTACAAGAGACCCAGTACTTC CAWTLGDRVQETQYF TRBV30 TRBD1 few TRBJ2-5
TGTGCAAGTCGCTTAGCGGGGAAAGACTATCGCTACACCTTC CASRLAGKDYRYTF TRBV12-2 . . TRBJ1-2
TGTGCCAGAGGACCCAGGGGGCAAGGGTCCCAGCATTTT CARGPRGQGSQHF TRBV21-1 . . TRBJ1-5
TGCGCCAGCAGTACTAGCGGGGGGAATGAGCAGTTCTTC CASSTSGGNEQFF TRBV10-2 TRBD2 . TRBJ2-1
TGTGCCAGCAGACCCTCGGGCGGGGGCCCAGGGGAAAAACTGTTTTTT CASRPSGGGPGEKLFF TRBV7-2 . . TRBJ1-4
TGTGCCAGCAGCCACCCCTTGACCCGGGAAGATACGCAGTATTTT CASSHPLTREDTQYF TRBV11-2 . few TRBJ2-3
TGTGCCAGTAGACAGCTTATGAACACTGAAGCTTTCTTT CASRQLMNTEAFF TRBV19 . . TRBJ1-1
TGTGCCAGTAGTATAGGCAGGAACACTGAAGCTTTCTTT CASSIGRNTEAFF TRBV19 . . TRBJ1-1
TGCGCCAGCAGCCAAGATCAACAGGGGCGTCTGGAGCCCCAGCATTTT CASSQDQQGRLEPQHF TRBV4-3 TRBD1 once TRBJ1-5
TGTGCCAGCTCACCCCAGGGGAGGGGCCCTAACACCGGGGAGCTGTTTTTT CASSPQGRGPNTGELFF TRBV18 . . TRBJ2-2
TGTGCCACCAGTGATTCCAAGCAACGACAGGGTTGGGGCTACACCTTC CATSDSKQRQGWGYTF TRBV24-1 TRBD1 . TRBJ1-2
TGCGCCAGCAGCTTTACCGGCGGGGACACTGAAGCTTTCTTT CASSFTGGDTEAFF TRBV5-1 . . TRBJ1-1
TGTGCCAGTAGTATAGGCGCTAGCGGGGGGCCATACCAAGAGACCCAGTACTTC CASSIGASGGPYQETQYF TRBV19 TRBD2 . TRBJ2-5
TGTGCCTGGGGACAGGGGCTTGATTCACCCCTCCACTTT CAWGQGLDSPLHF TRBV30 TRBD1 . TRBJ1-6
TGTGCCAGCAGCCTTTGGGACAGGGGGCGTGACGGCTACACCTTC CASSLWDRGRDGYTF TRBV3-1/TRBV3-2 TRBD1 . TRBJ1-2
TGTGCCAGCAGTCCTCCCAACAGGAATGAAAAACTGTTTTTT CASSPPNRNEKLFF TRBV28 . . TRBJ1-4